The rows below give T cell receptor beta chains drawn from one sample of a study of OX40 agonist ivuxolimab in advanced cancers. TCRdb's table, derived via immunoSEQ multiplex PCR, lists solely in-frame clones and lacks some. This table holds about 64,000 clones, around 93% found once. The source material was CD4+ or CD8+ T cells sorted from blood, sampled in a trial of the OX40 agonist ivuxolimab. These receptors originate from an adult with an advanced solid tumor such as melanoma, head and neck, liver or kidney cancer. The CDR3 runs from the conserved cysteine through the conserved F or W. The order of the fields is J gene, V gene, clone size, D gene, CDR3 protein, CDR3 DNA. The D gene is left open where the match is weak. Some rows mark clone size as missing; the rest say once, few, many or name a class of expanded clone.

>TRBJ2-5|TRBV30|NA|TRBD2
CAWTQLAEQETQYF
TGTGCCTGGACCCAACTAGCGGAGCAAGAGACCCAGTACTTC
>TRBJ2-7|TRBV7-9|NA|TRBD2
CASSSSRTSGNVYEQYF
TGTGCCAGCAGCTCTTCCAGGACTAGCGGGAATGTGTACGAGCAGTACTTC
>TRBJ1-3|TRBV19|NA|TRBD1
CASSPGTGRSGNTIYF
TGTGCCAGTAGTCCTGGGACAGGGCGCTCTGGAAACACCATATATTTT
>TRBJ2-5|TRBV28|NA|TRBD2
CASRTSGKETQYF
TGTGCCAGCAGGACTAGCGGGAAAGAGACCCAGTACTTC
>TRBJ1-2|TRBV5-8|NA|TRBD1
CASSLVVGTGMVYGYTF
TGTGCCAGCAGCTTGGTAGTTGGGACAGGGATGGTCTATGGCTACACCTTC
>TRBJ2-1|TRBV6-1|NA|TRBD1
CASSEAGTGSPVGQFF
TGTGCCAGCAGTGAAGCCGGGACAGGGAGCCCCGTCGGGCAGTTCTTC
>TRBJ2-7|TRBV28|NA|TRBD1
CASSSPGQGARYEQYF
TGTGCCAGCAGTTCCCCGGGACAGGGGGCCAGGTACGAGCAGTACTTC
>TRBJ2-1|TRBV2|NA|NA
CASSEALRESYNEQFF
TGTGCCAGCAGTGAAGCGCTGAGGGAGTCCTACAATGAGCAGTTCTTC
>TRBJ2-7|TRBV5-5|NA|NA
CASSLEDYSYEQYF
TGTGCCAGCAGCTTGGAGGACTACTCCTACGAGCAGTACTTC
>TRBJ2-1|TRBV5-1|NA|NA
CASSMGPGLNNEQFF
TGCGCCAGCAGCATGGGCCCGGGGCTTAACAATGAGCAGTTCTTC
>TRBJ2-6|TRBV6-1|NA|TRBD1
CASSVRGTGSGANVLTF
TGTGCCAGCAGTGTTCGAGGGACAGGCTCTGGGGCCAACGTCCTGACTTTC
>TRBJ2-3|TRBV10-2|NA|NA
CASSASTDTQYF
TGCGCCAGCAGTGCGTCAACAGATACGCAGTATTTT
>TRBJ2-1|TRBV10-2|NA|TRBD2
CASRISTSSDNEQFF
TGCGCCAGCAGAATATCGACTAGCAGCGACAATGAGCAGTTCTTC
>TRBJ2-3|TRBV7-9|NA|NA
CASSWKGSTDTQYF
TGTGCCAGCAGCTGGAAAGGCAGCACAGATACGCAGTATTTT
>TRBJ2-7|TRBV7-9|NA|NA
CASSPQGGAYEQYF
TGTGCCAGCAGCCCCCAAGGGGGGGCTTACGAGCAGTACTTC
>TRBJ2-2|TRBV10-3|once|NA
CAISEWGGNTGELFF
TGTGCCATCAGTGAATGGGGGGGCAACACCGGGGAGCTGTTTTTT
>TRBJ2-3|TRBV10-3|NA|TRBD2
CAISEDVGSSGSFADTQYF
TGTGCCATCAGTGAGGATGTGGGCTCTAGCGGGAGTTTCGCAGATACGCAGTATTTT
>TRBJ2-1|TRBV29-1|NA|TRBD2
CSVEDPLAGVWNEQFF
TGCAGCGTTGAAGACCCACTAGCGGGAGTATGGAATGAGCAGTTCTTC
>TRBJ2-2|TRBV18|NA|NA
CASSPDGNTGELFF
TGTGCCAGCTCACCCGACGGGAACACCGGGGAGCTGTTTTTT
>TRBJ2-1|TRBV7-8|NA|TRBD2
CASTQGTSGGDEQFF
TGTGCCAGCACGCAGGGGACTAGCGGGGGGGATGAGCAGTTCTTC
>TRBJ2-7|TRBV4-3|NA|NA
CASSQMGGGNEQYF
TGCGCCAGCAGCCAAATGGGAGGGGGCAACGAGCAGTACTTC
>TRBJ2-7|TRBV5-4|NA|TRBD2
CASSGTGTSGSYEQYF
TGTGCCAGCAGCGGAACAGGGACTAGCGGATCCTACGAGCAGTACTTC
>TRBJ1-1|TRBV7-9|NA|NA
CASSLSQGSLNTEAFF
TGTGCCAGCAGCTTATCGCAAGGGTCCCTGAACACTGAAGCTTTCTTT
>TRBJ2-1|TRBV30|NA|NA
CAWRDPYQSSYNEQFF
TGTGCCTGGAGGGACCCATACCAAAGCTCCTACAATGAGCAGTTCTTC
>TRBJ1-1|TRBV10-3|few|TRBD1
CAISESGTGGYTEAFF
TGTGCCATCAGTGAGTCCGGGACAGGGGGATACACTGAAGCTTTCTTT
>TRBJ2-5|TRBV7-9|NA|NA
CASSLVSGDKETQYF
TGTGCCAGCAGCTTAGTATCGGGAGATAAAGAGACCCAGTACTTC
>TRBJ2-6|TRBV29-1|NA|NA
CSVGNGDPGANVLTF
TGCAGCGTTGGTAATGGGGATCCTGGGGCCAACGTCCTGACTTTC
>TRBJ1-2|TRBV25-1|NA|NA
CASGRTWGGYTF
TGTGCCAGCGGACGGACATGGGGCGGCTACACCTTC
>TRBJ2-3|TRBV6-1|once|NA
CASWREITDTQYF
TGTGCCAGCTGGCGCGAGATCACAGATACGCAGTATTTT
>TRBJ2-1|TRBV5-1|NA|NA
CASYGGPGNNEQFF
TGCGCCAGCTATGGAGGCCCTGGGAACAATGAGCAGTTCTTC
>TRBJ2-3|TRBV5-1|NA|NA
CASSLAAETDTQYF
TGCGCCAGCAGCTTGGCGGCAGAAACAGATACGCAGTATTTT
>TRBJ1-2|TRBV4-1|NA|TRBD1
CASSQDRDRLNYGYTF
TGCGCCAGCAGCCAAGATCGGGACAGGCTAAACTATGGCTACACCTTC
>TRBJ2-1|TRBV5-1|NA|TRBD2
CASSSALAFGNEQFF
TGCGCCAGCAGCTCTGCACTAGCGTTTGGCAATGAGCAGTTCTTC
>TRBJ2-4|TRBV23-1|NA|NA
CASSQSREQGFLAKNIQYF
TGCGCCAGCAGTCAATCTCGAGAACAGGGCTTCCTAGCCAAAAACATTCAGTACTTC
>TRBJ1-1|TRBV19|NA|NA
CASSGQTNTEAFF
TGTGCCAGTAGCGGACAGACGAACACTGAAGCTTTCTTT
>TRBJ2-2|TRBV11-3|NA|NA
CASSLVQNTGELFF
TGTGCCAGCAGCTTAGTCCAGAACACCGGGGAGCTGTTTTTT
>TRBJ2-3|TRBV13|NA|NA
CASSLMTGTDTQYF
TGTGCCAGCAGCCTCATGACAGGCACAGATACGCAGTATTTT
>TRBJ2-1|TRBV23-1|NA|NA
CASSQSRESSYNEQFF
TGCGCCAGCAGTCAATCGAGAGAGAGCTCCTACAATGAGCAGTTCTTC
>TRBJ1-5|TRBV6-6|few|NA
CASSPQFSNQPQHF
TGTGCCAGCAGCCCACAGTTTAGCAATCAGCCCCAGCATTTT
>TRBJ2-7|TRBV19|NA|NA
CASTSGRGAYEQYF
TGTGCCAGTACCTCGGGGAGGGGGGCCTACGAGCAGTACTTC
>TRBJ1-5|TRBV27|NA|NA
CASSFAYSNQPQHF
TGTGCCAGCAGTTTCGCCTATAGCAATCAGCCCCAGCATTTT
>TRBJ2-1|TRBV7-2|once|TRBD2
CASSPLAGGRVNEQFF
TGTGCCAGCAGCCCGCTAGCGGGAGGTCGGGTCAATGAGCAGTTCTTC
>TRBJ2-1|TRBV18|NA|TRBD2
CASSPVLAGEQFF
TGTGCCAGCTCACCAGTCCTAGCGGGGGAGCAGTTCTTC